Presented here are 4 T cell receptor beta chains from one specimen sequenced in a study of blood T cell repertoires in COVID-19. Libraries were prepared by immunoSEQ multiplex PCR; TCRdb keeps only in-frame clonotypes and omits some of them. The table records under 170,000 clones, 87% of them present only once. Material for sequencing was peripheral blood. These receptor sequences come from an older woman with active or convalescent COVID-19.

This clone was counted only a few times. The chain employs TRBV2 and TRBJ2-7, with 8 bases lining up with TRBD2. Trimming took 4 bases from V and 0 from J; bases not matched to a gene: 5. The CDR3 loop spans 15 amino acids. Germline CDR1 is SNHLY and CDR2 is FYNNEI. The DNA of the CDR3 is TGTGCCAGCAGTGTACAGGGACTAGGCTCCTACGAGCAGTACTTC. Protein sequence: CASSVQGLGSYEQYF.

The CDR3 DNA reads TGTGCCACCTGCGACAGGGGGAATCAGCCCCAGCATTTT. Its translation: CATCDRGNQPQHF. The gene calls are TRBV15 and TRBJ1-5; 9 bases map to TRBD1. This CDR3 has 13 residues. The germline CDR1 and CDR2 sequences are LNHNV and YYDKDF (reference sequence). Germline trimming cut 8 bases from V and 4 bases from J; bases unmatched to any gene: 3.

The table lists this clone with a count of one. This chain connects TRBV14 to TRBJ2-3; no firm D call. Trimming left V 5 bases short and J 0 bases short, with 12 bases between. There are 15 residues in the CDR3. Germline CDR1 is SGHDN and CDR2 is FVKESK. CDR3: CASSVLAASTDTQYF. CDR3 nucleotides: TGTGCCAGCAGCGTATTGGCGGCTAGCACAGATACGCAGTATTTT.

This rearrangement joins TRBV19 to TRBJ1-2, with no clear D. Germline CDR1 reads LNHDA; CDR2 reads SQIVND (reference sequence). This CDR3 comprises 12 residues. Trimming removed 3 bases at V and 3 bases at J, with 5 bases between. The CDR3 here is CASSIQDYGYTF. The CDR3 DNA reads TGTGCCAGTAGTATCCAGGACTATGGCTACACCTTC.